The clone carrying this TCR beta chain was seen a few times. Its antigen is currently unknown. The time point: patch test 1, 2 weeks after DPC sensitization. Treatment meaning: therapeutic diphenylcyclopropenone sensitization with weekly scalp DPC. V shed 6 bases and J 6 bases; nucleotides not matched to a gene: 10. The CDR3 length is 16 residues. Germline V gene sequence: CDR1 SQVTM, CDR2 ANQGSEA. The sample is drawn from a study of human T cells and chemical hapten exposure. At the level of the study: Small pooled library volume differences chiefly drove per-sample TCR yield variation.

Study-wide points: Because they had alopecia, donors may respond immunologically unlike healthy people. TCRs above 1 in 1000 frequency did not change with DPC sensitization.

Using its own MiXCR run on the RACE reads, TCRdb lists one record per CDR3 protein. The sample contains tens of thousands of distinct CDR3 sequences, about 9.3% of which appear only once. The sample here was whole blood, taken in connection with sensitization to the hapten diphenylcyclopropenone (DPC). This chain connects TRBV29-1 to TRBJ2-3, with TRBD2 identical over 15 bases. The receptor was derived from a woman aged 50 to 65 with alopecia areata. Some clones in this sample may be carry-over from other donors' samples. The CDR3 bases are TGCAGCGTGCCCGGACTAGCGGGAGGGCCGAGGGATACGCAGTATTTT. Translated, it gives CSVPGLAGGPRDTQYF.